The clone carrying this T cell receptor (beta chain) was counted at least ten times. Its antigen is not known. The CDR3 spans 16 residues. Germline V CDR1 and CDR2: LGHDT, YNNKEL (reference sequence). J was trimmed by 1 base and V by 1 base; bases with no gene match: 4. The data are from a study of T cells in Graves' hyperthyroidism and ophthalmopathy. Study-level information: Specimen type is peripheral blood, collected at initial diagnosis prior to any treatment. Points from the study as a whole: Separation of ophthalmopathy from stable hyperthyroidism was achieved by a 13 V-J model. Researchers found most expanded thyroid clonotypes above 0.001 in blood as well.

TCR beta CDR3 sequences were amplified from RNA transcripts. A set of HTBI primers served as the primers for a first-round RT-PCR of the TCR CDR3. TCRdb processed the multiplex PCR reads anew with MiXCR; each CDR3 protein has one entry. The repertoire holds a few hundred thousand distinct CDR3 sequences, with 17% as singletons. This clonotype originated in a woman under 30 with Graves' ophthalmopathy. Sequencing was performed on blood. V is TRBV3-1 and J is TRBJ2-7, with 10 bases lining up with TRBD2. The CDR3 sequence is CASSQVASGGSYEQYF. DNA of the CDR3: TGTGCCAGCAGCCAAGTGGCTAGCGGGGGTTCCTACGAGCAGTACTTC.